What follows describes a single T cell receptor (beta chain). This sample stems from a study of blood T cell repertoires in COVID-19. The data were produced by immunoSEQ multiplex PCR, yet TCRdb's version contains in-frame clones alone and is incomplete. The table includes about 140,000 clones, roughly four fifths detected once. V lost 5 bases and J lost 7; bases outside the gene matches: 19. This CDR3 has 17 residues. Germline V CDR1 and CDR2: MNHNY, SVGAGI (reference sequence). Sequenced: peripheral blood. The clonotype originates from a woman aged 80 or over with active or convalescent COVID-19. The chain employs TRBV6-6 and TRBJ1-2, with 7 bases aligning to TRBD1. CDR3 region: CASSHTKQQGKAGGYTF. DNA of the CDR3: TGTGCCAGCAGTCATACTAAACAACAGGGGAAGGCGGGTGGCTACACCTTC.